Presented here are 11 T cell receptor beta chains from one specimen sequenced in a study of CXCR3-negative and CXCR3-positive naive CD8 T cells. Libraries were UMI-labeled 5' RACE TRB cDNA. From the 5' RACE reads, TCRdb lists one entry per CDR3 protein and no DNA. This sample's clone table lists 56,000 or so distinct CDR3 sequences. Sequencing was performed on memory CD8+ T cells from blood. Receptors originate from a human donor in good health. Some clones in this sample may be carry-over from other donors' samples.

The chain links TRBV4-2 to TRBJ2-2; the TCRdb call, TRBD1, lacks DNA for checking. CDR1 and CDR2 from the germline V gene are LGHNA and YNFKEQ. The CDR3 is 16 residues long. CDR3 sequence reads: CASSQAGTANTGELFF.

The chain links TRBV28 to TRBJ2-7; TCRdb outputs TRBD1, but without DNA this stays unchecked. The CDR3 runs to 14 residues. Germline V gene data show CDR1 as MDHEN and CDR2 as SYDVKM. The CDR3 here is CASSQQGVLYEQYF.

J is TRBJ2-1 and V is TRBV6-2 or TRBV6-3. The V gene's germline CDR1 is MNHEY and CDR2 SVGEGT. This CDR3 is 16 amino acids long. The chain's CDR3 is CASSYSETLTDNEQFF.

The rearrangement uses TRBV6-6 and TRBJ2-7; TCRdb's D call of TRBD2 is untestable without DNA. Looked up from germline, CDR1 is MNHNY and CDR2 is SVGAGI (reference sequence). This CDR3 is 14 amino acids long. The CDR3: CASRPGLATYEQYF.

This CDR3 reads CASSYSRDRGMNTEAFF. The genes are TRBV6-5 and TRBJ1-1; the D call from TCRdb, TRBD1, cannot be confirmed without DNA. The CDR3 loop spans 17 amino acids. CDR1 MNHEY and CDR2 SVGAGI come from the germline V gene.

The V and J genes are TRBV20-1 and TRBJ2-7; TCRdb selects TRBD1, and the lack of DNA leaves this call unchecked. Germline values: CDR1 DFQATT, CDR2 SNEGSKA (reference sequence). CDR3 size: 13 residues. The CDR3 loop reads CSVGRTGGHEQYF.

The chain links TRBV15 to TRBJ2-2; TCRdb calls TRBD2, which cannot be checked without DNA. Germline V gene sequence: CDR1 LNHNV, CDR2 YYDKDF (reference sequence). The CDR3 is made up of 17 amino acids. Here the CDR3 reads CATSRGRLETNTGELFF.

The V gene is TRBV27, the J gene TRBJ1-2; TCRdb's D gene call, TRBD1, goes unchecked for lack of DNA. CDR3 length: 15 residues. Germline CDR1 and CDR2: MNHEY and SMNVEV (reference sequence). The CDR3 reads CASSLAAPPDYGYTF.

The chain is built from TRBV5-5 and TRBJ2-7; TCRdb designates TRBD1, a call that cannot be tested without DNA. Looked up from germline, CDR1 is SGHKS and CDR2 is YYEKEE (reference sequence). CDR3 length: 13 residues. The CDR3: CASSNGTPYEQYF.

The chain couples TRBV4-2 to TRBJ2-2; no DNA is available, so the TRBD1 call from TCRdb remains unchecked. The germline V gene encodes CDR1 LGHNA and CDR2 YNFKEQ. The CDR3 extends over 18 amino acids. The CDR3 here is CASSHPRGVSTHTGELFF.

This chain connects TRBV6-4 to TRBJ2-2; TCRdb lists TRBD2, though no DNA is available to test this call. CDR3 length: 15 residues. Germline CDR1 reads MRHNA; CDR2 reads SNTAGT. The CDR3 is CASSVGTANTGELFF.